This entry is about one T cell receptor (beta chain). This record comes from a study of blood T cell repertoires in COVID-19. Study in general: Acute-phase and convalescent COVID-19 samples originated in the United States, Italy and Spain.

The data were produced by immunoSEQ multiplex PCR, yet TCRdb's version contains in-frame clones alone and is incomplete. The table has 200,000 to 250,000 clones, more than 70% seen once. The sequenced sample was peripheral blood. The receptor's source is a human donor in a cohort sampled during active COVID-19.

The CDR3 coding sequence is TGCGCCAGCAGCTGGACAGGGGCTGGAAACACCATATATTTT. This translates into CASSWTGAGNTIYF. The chain is built from TRBV5-1 and TRBJ1-3; 9 nucleotides align to TRBD1. The V gene's germline CDR1 is SGHRS and CDR2 YFSETQ. Trimming at V came to 3 bases and at J to 2 bases, leaving 0 bases not matched to a gene. The CDR3 has 14 residues.